These T cell receptor beta chains were read from a single sample in a study of CD8 T cells in ankylosing spondylitis. MiXCR, run by TCRdb on the 5' RACE reads, gives a single entry per CDR3 protein. The data contain 750,000 to 850,000 distinct CDR3 sequences, 12% of them singletons. The material sequenced was blood, either unsorted or a sorted T cell fraction (not recorded which). These receptors all stem from a male donor with ankylosing spondylitis. The CDR3 runs from the conserved cysteine through the conserved F or W. D genes are given only for firm matches. Not all rows give a size; the values are once, few, many and, for expanded clones, a class.

CDR3 protein	CDR3 DNA	D gene	J gene	clone size	V gene
CSVDGQTNTEAFF	TGCAGCGTTGATGGCCAAACGAACACTGAAGCTTTCTTT	.	TRBJ1-1	.	TRBV29-1
CASSGRRGPYGYTF	TGTGCCAGCAGCGGCCGAAGGGGTCCTTATGGCTACACCTTC	.	TRBJ1-2	few	TRBV7-8
CASSSYQGWGTGELFF	TGTGCCAGCAGTTCCTATCAGGGTTGGGGAACCGGGGAGCTGTTTTTT	.	TRBJ2-2	few	TRBV6-5
CSVENGMVGDEQFF	TGCAGCGTTGAGAACGGTATGGTTGGAGATGAGCAGTTCTTC	.	TRBJ2-1	few	TRBV29-1
CASSPGGTRGSYNEQFF	TGTGCCAGCAGCCCGGGGGGGACCCGGGGCTCCTACAATGAGCAGTTCTTC	TRBD2	TRBJ2-1	.	TRBV11-2
CASSEYRDQPQHF	TGTGCCAGCAGTGAGTACAGAGATCAGCCCCAGCATTTT	.	TRBJ1-5	.	TRBV6-1
CAISESSRAHEQYF	TGTGCCATCAGTGAATCCTCCAGGGCCCACGAGCAGTACTTC	.	TRBJ2-7	.	TRBV10-3
CASSLSGLGDTQYF	TGTGCCAGCAGCTTATCGGGACTGGGAGATACGCAGTATTTT	.	TRBJ2-3	few	TRBV7-9
CATSRDVEGRDYGYTF	TGTGCCACCAGCAGAGATGTTGAGGGGCGCGACTATGGCTACACCTTC	.	TRBJ1-2	.	TRBV15
CASSYRQGERAFF	TGTGCCAGCAGCTATCGACAGGGGGAAAGAGCTTTCTTT	TRBD1	TRBJ1-1	many	TRBV7-2
CASSPIGLAGEQSEQFF	TGTGCCAGCAGCCCAATCGGCCTAGCGGGAGAACAAAGTGAGCAGTTCTTC	TRBD2	TRBJ2-1	.	TRBV28
CASSLPGYYGYTF	TGTGCCAGCAGTTTACCAGGGTACTATGGCTACACCTTC	.	TRBJ1-2	.	TRBV28
CASRSDRVAADTQYF	TGTGCCAGCCGGTCCGACAGGGTGGCCGCAGATACGCAGTATTTT	TRBD1	TRBJ2-3	many	TRBV12-3/TRBV12-4
CASSVEGGTATEKLFF	TGTGCCAGCAGCGTAGAAGGAGGGACAGCGACTGAAAAACTGTTTTTT	TRBD1	TRBJ1-4	.	TRBV9
CASSYSPGLGINYEQYF	TGTGCCAGCAGTTACAGCCCGGGACTAGGCATAAACTACGAGCAGTACTTC	TRBD2	TRBJ2-7	few	TRBV6-2/TRBV6-3
CASSLDPGVGDTQYF	TGTGCCAGCAGTTTAGACCCTGGAGTTGGGGATACGCAGTATTTT	.	TRBJ2-3	few	TRBV12-3/TRBV12-4
CASSPLDLAKNIQYF	TGTGCCAGCAGTCCCCTGGACTTAGCCAAAAACATTCAGTACTTC	.	TRBJ2-4	few	TRBV7-9
CSARGGGSEQYF	TGCAGTGCGAGGGGAGGGGGCAGCGAGCAGTACTTC	.	TRBJ2-7	few	TRBV20-1
CASSPALSGGIGYTF	TGTGCCAGCAGCCCCGCCCTTTCGGGGGGCATCGGCTACACCTTC	.	TRBJ1-2	.	TRBV9
CASSRVLGVRGEAFF	TGTGCCAGCAGTCGGGTGCTGGGGGTGAGGGGTGAAGCTTTCTTT	.	TRBJ1-1	.	TRBV6-1
CSGDRNTGELFF	TGCAGTGGGGACAGGAACACCGGGGAGCTGTTTTTT	TRBD1	TRBJ2-2	few	TRBV20-1
CASSSTGYSDPGAAYNSPLHF	TGTGCCAGCTCGTCGACAGGGTATAGCGATCCGGGGGCTGCCTATAATTCACCCCTCCACTTT	TRBD1	TRBJ1-6	few	TRBV6-2/TRBV6-3
CASSLPRGIAEAFF	TGTGCCAGCAGCCTCCCGAGGGGTATAGCTGAAGCTTTCTTT	.	TRBJ1-1	.	TRBV4-2
CASSQDLRETYNEQFF	TGTGCCAGCAGCCAAGATCTTAGGGAAACCTACAATGAGCAGTTCTTC	.	TRBJ2-1	many	TRBV4-2
CASSLRGPAPNTQYF	TGTGCCAGCAGCTTGAGGGGACCCGCCCCAAATACGCAGTATTTT	.	TRBJ2-3	.	TRBV5-6
CASLDRDRALGGYTF	TGTGCCAGCCTTGACCGGGACAGGGCATTAGGGGGCTACACCTTC	TRBD1	TRBJ1-2	.	TRBV5-4
CASSYTANTGELFF	TGTGCCAGCAGTTACACAGCGAACACCGGGGAGCTGTTTTTT	.	TRBJ2-2	few	TRBV6-2/TRBV6-3
CSVGSRLRRDTQYF	TGCAGCGTTGGTTCGAGACTCCGACGGGATACGCAGTATTTT	.	TRBJ2-3	.	TRBV29-1
CASSQPPGQQETQYF	TGTGCCAGCAGCCAACCACCGGGACAGCAAGAGACCCAGTACTTC	TRBD1	TRBJ2-5	.	TRBV6-1
CASSFDSHGYTF	TGCGCCAGCAGCTTCGACAGCCATGGCTACACCTTC	.	TRBJ1-2	many	TRBV5-1
CASTKGGSLMGEQYF	TGTGCCAGCACTAAAGGTGGCAGCCTTATGGGAGAGCAGTACTTC	.	TRBJ2-7	.	TRBV7-2
CASSPGQGFNTEAFF	TGTGCCAGCTCACCGGGACAGGGGTTCAACACTGAAGCTTTCTTT	TRBD1	TRBJ1-1	few	TRBV18
CASSSSRFGRNSYEQYF	TGTGCCAGCAGCTCATCCAGGTTTGGGAGAAACTCCTACGAGCAGTACTTC	.	TRBJ2-7	.	TRBV7-8
CAISDGQSNYGYTF	TGTGCCATCAGTGATGGTCAGTCAAACTATGGCTACACCTTC	.	TRBJ1-2	.	TRBV10-3
CASSQTNLAKNIQYF	TGCGCCAGCAGCCAGACTAATTTAGCCAAAAACATTCAGTACTTC	.	TRBJ2-4	.	TRBV4-3
CSARTGANTEAFF	TGCAGTGCTAGGACAGGGGCGAACACTGAAGCTTTCTTT	TRBD1	TRBJ1-1	many	TRBV20-1
CALGLAGFNEQFF	TGTGCTCTTGGGCTAGCGGGATTCAATGAGCAGTTCTTC	TRBD2	TRBJ2-1	.	TRBV7-9
CASSFRTDTQYF	TGTGCCAGCAGCTTCCGGACAGATACGCAGTATTTT	.	TRBJ2-3	many	TRBV11-2
CATSVGAPGRSTIGDTQYF	TGTGCCACCAGTGTCGGGGCTCCGGGACGCTCAACAATTGGGGATACGCAGTATTTT	.	TRBJ2-3	.	TRBV24-1
CSASYGRNQPQHF	TGCAGTGCTAGTTACGGGCGCAATCAGCCCCAGCATTTT	.	TRBJ1-5	.	TRBV20-1
CASSSSRSFRTDTQYF	TGTGCCAGCAGCTCCAGCAGGTCCTTTCGCACAGATACGCAGTATTTT	.	TRBJ2-3	.	TRBV5-6
CASSLDFGKYF	TGTGCCAGCAGTCTGGACTTTGGAAAGTACTTC	.	TRBJ2-5	.	TRBV28
CASSSPGPPREQFF	TGCGCCAGCAGCTCCCCGGGCCCCCCTAGGGAGCAGTTCTTC	.	TRBJ2-1	many	TRBV5-1
CASSQVGSGRGGTEQFF	TGCGCCAGCAGCCAAGTGGGTAGCGGGAGGGGGGGGACTGAGCAGTTCTTC	TRBD2	TRBJ2-1	.	TRBV4-1
CSARDPQSSYNSPLHF	TGCAGTGCTAGAGACCCACAGAGCTCCTATAATTCACCCCTCCACTTT	.	TRBJ1-6	.	TRBV20-1
CASSHVTGRKAGELFF	TGTGCCAGCAGCCACGTGACAGGGCGGAAGGCCGGGGAGCTGTTTTTT	TRBD1	TRBJ2-2	.	TRBV4-2
CASSKVRGRLVNQPQHF	TGTGCCAGCAGCAAAGTAAGGGGTCGGTTGGTCAATCAGCCCCAGCATTTT	.	TRBJ1-5	.	TRBV21-1
CASSQLINTEAFF	TGCGCCAGCAGCCAGCTTATAAACACTGAAGCTTTCTTT	.	TRBJ1-1	many	TRBV4-3
CASSLGQTQPQHF	TGTGCCAGCAGTTTAGGACAGACACAGCCCCAGCATTTT	.	TRBJ1-5	few	TRBV12-3/TRBV12-4
CASTYPGPGANVLTF	TGTGCCAGTACCTACCCCGGCCCCGGGGCCAACGTCCTGACTTTC	.	TRBJ2-6	many	TRBV19
CASSPSGRPETQYF	TGTGCCAGCAGTCCGAGCGGGAGACCAGAGACCCAGTACTTC	TRBD2	TRBJ2-5	.	TRBV12-3/TRBV12-4
CATLLPSGANVLTF	TGTGCCACCCTCCTGCCCTCTGGGGCCAACGTCCTGACTTTC	.	TRBJ2-6	.	TRBV28
CASSYGREKLFF	TGTGCCAGCAGTTACGGTCGGGAAAAACTGTTTTTT	.	TRBJ1-4	few	TRBV6-2/TRBV6-3
CSVPGGSTDTQYF	TGCAGTGTTCCCGGGGGGTCCACAGATACGCAGTATTTT	TRBD2	TRBJ2-3	few	TRBV20-1
CSARTSGSTDTQYF	TGCAGCGCCCGGACTAGCGGGAGCACAGATACGCAGTATTTT	TRBD2	TRBJ2-3	many	TRBV20-1